In its sample, the clone carrying this TCR beta chain was seen many times. Its target is not known. Trimming cost V 6 bases and J 4 bases; bases outside gene matches: 10. The CDR3 consists of 15 residues. Per germline, CDR1 KGHSH and CDR2 LQKENI. The data originate from a study of T cells after posttransplantation cyclophosphamide. Study conclusions and caveats: After PTCy, TRB diversity resembled that of CNI/methotrexate controls.

Treatment was busulfan-fludarabine conditioning, a marrow graft, and cyclophosphamide on days +3 and +4. Some clones are missing from TCRdb's copy, which holds only in-frame ones; the method was immunoSEQ multiplex PCR. The sample contains about 10,000 clones, none of them singletons. The sample here was PBMCs, taken around 350 days after allogeneic stem cell transplant with posttransplant cyclophosphamide. The genes are TRBV18 and TRBJ2-3, with 7 bases that match TRBD1. The receptor was isolated from a male patient in his fifties who received an allogeneic stem cell transplant from a related donor and was CMV-positive. Some T cells may be provided by the graft donor. CDR3 loop: CASSRGGQGPDTQYF. The CDR3 DNA sequence: TGTGCCAGCTCGCGAGGGGGCCAAGGCCCAGATACGCAGTATTTT.